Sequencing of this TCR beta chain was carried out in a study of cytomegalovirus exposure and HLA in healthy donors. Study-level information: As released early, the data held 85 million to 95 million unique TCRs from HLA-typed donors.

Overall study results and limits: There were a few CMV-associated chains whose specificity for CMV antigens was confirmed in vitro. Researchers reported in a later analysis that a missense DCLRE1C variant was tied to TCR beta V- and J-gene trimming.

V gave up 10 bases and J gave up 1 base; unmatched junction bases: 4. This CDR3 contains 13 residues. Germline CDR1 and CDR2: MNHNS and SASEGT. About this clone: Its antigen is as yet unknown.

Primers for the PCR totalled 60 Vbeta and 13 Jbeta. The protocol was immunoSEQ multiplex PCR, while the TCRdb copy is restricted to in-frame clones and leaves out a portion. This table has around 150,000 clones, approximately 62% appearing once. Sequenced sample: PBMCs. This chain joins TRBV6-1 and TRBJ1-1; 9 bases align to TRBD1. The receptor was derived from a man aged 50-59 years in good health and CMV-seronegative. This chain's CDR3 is CATTTGGNTEAFF. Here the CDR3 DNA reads TGTGCCACCACGACAGGGGGGAACACTGAAGCTTTCTTT.